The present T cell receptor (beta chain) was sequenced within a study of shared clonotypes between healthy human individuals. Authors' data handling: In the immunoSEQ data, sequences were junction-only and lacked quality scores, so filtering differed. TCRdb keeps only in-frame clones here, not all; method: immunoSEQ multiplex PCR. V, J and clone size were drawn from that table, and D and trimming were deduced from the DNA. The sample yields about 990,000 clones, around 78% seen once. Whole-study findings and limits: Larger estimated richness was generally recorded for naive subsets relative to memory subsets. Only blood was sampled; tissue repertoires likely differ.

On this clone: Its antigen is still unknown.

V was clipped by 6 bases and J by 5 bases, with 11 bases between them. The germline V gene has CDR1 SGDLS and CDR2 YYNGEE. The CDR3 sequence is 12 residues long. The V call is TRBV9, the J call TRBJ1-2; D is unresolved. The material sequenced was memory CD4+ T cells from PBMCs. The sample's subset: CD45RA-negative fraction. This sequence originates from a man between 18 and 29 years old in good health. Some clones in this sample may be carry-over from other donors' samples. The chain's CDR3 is CASNSRAYGYTF. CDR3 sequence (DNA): TGTGCCAGCAACTCTAGAGCTTATGGCTACACCTTC.